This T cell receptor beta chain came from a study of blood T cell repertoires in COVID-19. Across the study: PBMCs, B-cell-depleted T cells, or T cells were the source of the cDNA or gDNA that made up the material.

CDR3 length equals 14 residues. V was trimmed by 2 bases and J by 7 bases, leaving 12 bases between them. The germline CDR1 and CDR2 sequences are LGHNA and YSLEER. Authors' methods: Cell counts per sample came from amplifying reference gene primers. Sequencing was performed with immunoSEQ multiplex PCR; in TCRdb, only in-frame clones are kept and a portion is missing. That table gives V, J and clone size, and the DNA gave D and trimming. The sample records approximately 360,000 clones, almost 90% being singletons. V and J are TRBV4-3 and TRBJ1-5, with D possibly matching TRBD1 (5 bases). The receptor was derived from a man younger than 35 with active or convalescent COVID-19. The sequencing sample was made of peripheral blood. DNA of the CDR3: TGCGCCAGCAGCCAATCCGGCGGGGGGCAGCCCCAGCATTTT. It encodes CASSQSGGGQPQHF.